This TCR beta chain was sequenced during a study of beta chain features in type 1 diabetes. Notes on the study in general: Shorter templates might be favored by PCR, and equally so in patients and in controls. Type 1 diabetes patients had TCRB CDR3s that were shorter (moderately but significantly so) in all four CD4+ subsets. Whether TCRB rearrangement is influenced by HLA type went unresolved here. Naive, central memory and regulatory TCRB repertoires appeared more similar among patients than healthy donors.

The investigators reverse transcribed all of the isolated RNA, so they sequenced expressed TCRB transcripts. TCRdb's table, derived via immunoSEQ multiplex PCR, lists solely in-frame clones and lacks some. Here the sample spans roughly 290,000 clones, about 15% being singletons. The CDR3 runs 11 residues. The germline V gene encodes CDR1 SNHLY and CDR2 FYNNEI. Trimming stripped 6 bases from V and 5 bases from J, with 7 bases between. This clone was detected a few times. Its antigen is unknown. Per donor, one heparinised blood draw averaged about 116 mL. This sequence was found in a man younger than 35 with type 1 diabetes. The chain has TRBV2 and TRBJ2-5, with D possibly being TRBD1 (5 bases). The specimen was naive CD4+ T cells from blood. In nucleotides, the CDR3 is TGTGCCAGCAGGGGGCCGGAGACCCAGTACTTC. This codes for CASRGPETQYF.